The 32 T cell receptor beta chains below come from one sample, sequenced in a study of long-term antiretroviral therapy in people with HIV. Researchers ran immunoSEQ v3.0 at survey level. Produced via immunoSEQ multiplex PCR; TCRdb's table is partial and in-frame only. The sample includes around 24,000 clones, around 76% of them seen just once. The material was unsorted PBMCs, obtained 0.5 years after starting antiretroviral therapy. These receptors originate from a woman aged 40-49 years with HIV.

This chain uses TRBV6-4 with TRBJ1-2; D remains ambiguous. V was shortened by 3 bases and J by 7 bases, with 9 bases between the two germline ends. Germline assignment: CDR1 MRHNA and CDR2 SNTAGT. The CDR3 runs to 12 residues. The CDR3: CASSDGPSGYTF. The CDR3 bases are TGTGCCAGCAGTGATGGCCCCAGTGGCTACACCTTC.

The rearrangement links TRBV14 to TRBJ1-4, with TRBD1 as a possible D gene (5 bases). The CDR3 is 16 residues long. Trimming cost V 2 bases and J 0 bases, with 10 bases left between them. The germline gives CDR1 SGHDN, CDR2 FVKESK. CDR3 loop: CASSQRDFATNEKLFF. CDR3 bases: TGTGCCAGCAGCCAAAGGGACTTTGCAACTAATGAAAAACTGTTTTTT.

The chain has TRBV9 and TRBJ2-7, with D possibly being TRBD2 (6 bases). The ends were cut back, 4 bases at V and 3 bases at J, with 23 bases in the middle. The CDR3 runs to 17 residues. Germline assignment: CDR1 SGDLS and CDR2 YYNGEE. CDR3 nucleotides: TGTGCCAGCAGCCCTTCTACTTACGGCGGGGCCCACTACGAGCAGTACTTC. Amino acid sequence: CASSPSTYGGAHYEQYF.

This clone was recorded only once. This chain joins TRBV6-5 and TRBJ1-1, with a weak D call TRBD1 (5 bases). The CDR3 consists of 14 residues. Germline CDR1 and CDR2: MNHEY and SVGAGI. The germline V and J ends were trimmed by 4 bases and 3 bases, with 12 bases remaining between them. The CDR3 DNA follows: TGTGCCAGCAGTTTGGCGGGGGGGGACACTGAAGCTTTCTTT. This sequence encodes CASSLAGGDTEAFF.

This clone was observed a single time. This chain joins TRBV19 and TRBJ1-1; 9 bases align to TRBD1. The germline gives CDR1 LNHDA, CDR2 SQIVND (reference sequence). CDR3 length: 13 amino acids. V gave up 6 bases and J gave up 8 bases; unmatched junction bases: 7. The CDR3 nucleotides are TGTGCCAGTAGCCATGACACAGGGGGCGAAGCTTTCTTT. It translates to CASSHDTGGEAFF.

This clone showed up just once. CDR3 sequence: CASSIPRSAQETQYF. In DNA form, the CDR3 reads TGTGCCAGTAGTATTCCCAGGTCAGCTCAAGAGACCCAGTACTTC. The chain uses TRBV19 and TRBJ2-5; no clear D. With 3 bases removed from V and 2 bases from J, the gap between germline ends came to 13 bases. Germline V CDR1 and CDR2: LNHDA, SQIVND (reference sequence). The CDR3 sequence is 15 residues long. Variable domain in full (rest from reference TRBV19 and TRBJ2-5): DGGITQSPKYLFRKEGQNVTLSCEQNLNHDAMYWYRQDPGQGLRLIYYSQIVNDFQKGDIAEGYSVSREKKESFPLTVTSAQKNPTAFYLCASSIPRSAQETQYFGPGTRLLVL.

The CDR3 protein is CASPFGGRVHTGELFF. The CDR3 DNA reads as TGTGCCAGCCCCTTTGGAGGGCGGGTGCACACCGGGGAGCTGTTTTTT. The rearrangement joins TRBV5-6 to TRBJ2-2; a possible D gene is TRBD2 (6 bases). The CDR3 is made up of 16 amino acids. The germline gives CDR1 SGHDT, CDR2 YYEEEE. Trimming took off 7 bases at V and 3 bases at J, with 19 bases between the two ends. Using reference TRBV5-6 and TRBJ2-2 for the parts outside the CDR3, the full variable domain is DAGVTQSPTHLIKTRGQQVTLRCSPKSGHDTVSWYQQALGQGPQFIFQYYEEEERQRGNFPDRFSGHQFPNYSSELNVNALLLGDSALYLCASPFGGRVHTGELFFGEGSRLTVL.

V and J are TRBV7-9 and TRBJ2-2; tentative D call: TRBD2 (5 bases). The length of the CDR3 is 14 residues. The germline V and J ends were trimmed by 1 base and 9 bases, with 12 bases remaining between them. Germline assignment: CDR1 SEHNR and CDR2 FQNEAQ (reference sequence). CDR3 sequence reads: CASSLVGGSRELFF. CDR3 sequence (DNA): TGTGCCAGCAGCTTAGTTGGAGGTTCCCGGGAGCTGTTTTTT. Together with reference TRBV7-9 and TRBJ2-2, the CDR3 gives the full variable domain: DTGVSQNPRHKITKRGQNVTFRCDPISEHNRLYWYRQTLGQGPEFLTYFQNEAQLEKSRLLSDRFSAERPKGSFSTLEIQRTEQGDSAMYLCASSLVGGSRELFFGEGSRLTVL.

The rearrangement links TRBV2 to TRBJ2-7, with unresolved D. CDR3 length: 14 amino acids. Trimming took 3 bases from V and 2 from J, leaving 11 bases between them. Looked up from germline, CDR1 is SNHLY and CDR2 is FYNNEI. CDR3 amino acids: CASSDTTDPYEQYF. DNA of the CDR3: TGTGCCAGCAGTGATACGACGGACCCCTACGAGCAGTACTTC.

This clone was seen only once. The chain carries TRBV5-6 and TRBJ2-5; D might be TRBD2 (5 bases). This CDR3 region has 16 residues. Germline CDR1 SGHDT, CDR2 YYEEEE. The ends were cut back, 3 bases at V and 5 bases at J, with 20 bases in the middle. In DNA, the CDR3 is TGTGCCAGCAGCTCTTCGGGGTACCGTCCGGGGGAGACCCAGTACTTC. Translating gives CASSSSGYRPGETQYF.

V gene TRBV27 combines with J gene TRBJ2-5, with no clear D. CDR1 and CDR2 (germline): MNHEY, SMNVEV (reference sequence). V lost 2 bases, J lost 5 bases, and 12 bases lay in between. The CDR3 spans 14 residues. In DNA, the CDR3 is TGTGCCAGCAGTTTAAGATTAGCAGGCGAGACCCAGTACTTC. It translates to CASSLRLAGETQYF.

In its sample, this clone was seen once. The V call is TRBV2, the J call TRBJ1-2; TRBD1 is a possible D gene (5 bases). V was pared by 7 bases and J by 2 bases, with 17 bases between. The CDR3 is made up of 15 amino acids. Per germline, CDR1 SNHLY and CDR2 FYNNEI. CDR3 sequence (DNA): TGTGCCAGCAACAAAGGGGCGGTGGGCAACTATGGCTACACCTTC. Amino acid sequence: CASNKGAVGNYGYTF.

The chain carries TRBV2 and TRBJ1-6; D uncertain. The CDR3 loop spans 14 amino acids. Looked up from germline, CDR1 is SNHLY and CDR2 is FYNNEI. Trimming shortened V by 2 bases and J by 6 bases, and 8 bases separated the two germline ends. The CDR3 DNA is TGTGCCAGCAGTGAATTTCAAGTTAATTCACCCCTCCACTTT. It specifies CASSEFQVNSPLHF.

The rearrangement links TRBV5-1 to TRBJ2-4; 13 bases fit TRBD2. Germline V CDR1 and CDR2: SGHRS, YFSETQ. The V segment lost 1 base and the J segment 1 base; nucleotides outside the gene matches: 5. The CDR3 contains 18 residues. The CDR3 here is CASSLTSGGAGAKNIQYF. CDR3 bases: TGCGCCAGCAGCTTGACTAGCGGGGGGGCCGGGGCCAAAAACATTCAGTACTTC.

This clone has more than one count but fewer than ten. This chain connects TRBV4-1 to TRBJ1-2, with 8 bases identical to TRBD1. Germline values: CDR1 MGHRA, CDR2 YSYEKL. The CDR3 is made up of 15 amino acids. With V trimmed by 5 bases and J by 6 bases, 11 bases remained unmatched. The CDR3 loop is CASSSWTGLKNGYTF. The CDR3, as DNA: TGCGCCAGCAGCTCTTGGACAGGGCTGAAGAATGGCTACACCTTC.

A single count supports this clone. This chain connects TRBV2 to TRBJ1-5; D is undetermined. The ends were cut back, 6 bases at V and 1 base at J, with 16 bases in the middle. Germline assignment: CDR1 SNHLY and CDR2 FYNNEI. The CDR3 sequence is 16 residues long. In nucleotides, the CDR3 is TGTGCCAGCAGGGCAACCCCAGGCACAAGCAATCAGCCCCAGCATTTT. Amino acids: CASRATPGTSNQPQHF.

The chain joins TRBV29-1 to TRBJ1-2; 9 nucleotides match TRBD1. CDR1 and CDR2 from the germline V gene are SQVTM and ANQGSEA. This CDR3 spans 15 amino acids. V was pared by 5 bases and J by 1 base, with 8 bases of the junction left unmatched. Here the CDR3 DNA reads TGCAGCGTTAATTCGGGACAGGGCCTTAACTATGGCTACACCTTC. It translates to CSVNSGQGLNYGYTF.

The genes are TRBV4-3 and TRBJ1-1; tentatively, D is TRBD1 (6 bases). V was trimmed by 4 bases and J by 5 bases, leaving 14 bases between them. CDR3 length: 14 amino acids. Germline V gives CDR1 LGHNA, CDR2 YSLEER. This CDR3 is CASSRTTGTTEAFF. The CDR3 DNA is TGCGCCAGCAGCCGAACTACAGGGACGACTGAAGCTTTCTTT.

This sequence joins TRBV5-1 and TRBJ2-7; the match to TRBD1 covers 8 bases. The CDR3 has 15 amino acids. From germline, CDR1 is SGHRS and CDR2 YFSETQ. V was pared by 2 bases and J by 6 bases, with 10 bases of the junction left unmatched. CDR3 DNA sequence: TGCGCCAGCAGCTTCTTACAGGGGGGCCAAGGCGAGCAGTACTTC. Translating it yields CASSFLQGGQGEQYF. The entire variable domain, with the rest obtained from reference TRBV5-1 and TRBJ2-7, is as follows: KAGVTQTPRYLIKTRGQQVTLSCSPISGHRSVSWYQQTPGQGLQFLFEYFSETQRNKGNFPGRFSGRQFSNSRSEMNVSTLELGDSALYLCASSFLQGGQGEQYFGPGTRLTVT.

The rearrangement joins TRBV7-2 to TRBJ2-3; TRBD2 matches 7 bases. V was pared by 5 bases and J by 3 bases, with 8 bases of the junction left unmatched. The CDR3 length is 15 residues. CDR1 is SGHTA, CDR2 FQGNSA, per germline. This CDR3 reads CASSLRGEGTDTQYF. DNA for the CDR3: TGTGCCAGCAGCCTCCGGGGGGAGGGGACAGATACGCAGTATTTT.

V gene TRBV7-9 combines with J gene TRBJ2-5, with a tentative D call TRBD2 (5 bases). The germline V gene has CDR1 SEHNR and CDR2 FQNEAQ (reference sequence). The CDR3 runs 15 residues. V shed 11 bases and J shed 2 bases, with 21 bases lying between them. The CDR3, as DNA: TGTGCCGGCCTAAACGGGGAATCCCTACAAGAGACCCAGTACTTC. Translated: CAGLNGESLQETQYF.

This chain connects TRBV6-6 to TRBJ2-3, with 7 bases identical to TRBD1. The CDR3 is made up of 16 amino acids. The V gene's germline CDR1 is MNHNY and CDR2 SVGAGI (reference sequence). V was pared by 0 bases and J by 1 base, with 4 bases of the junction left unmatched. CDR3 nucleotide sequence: TGTGCCAGCAGTTACTCCGACAGGGCAGGCACAGATACGCAGTATTTT. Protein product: CASSYSDRAGTDTQYF.

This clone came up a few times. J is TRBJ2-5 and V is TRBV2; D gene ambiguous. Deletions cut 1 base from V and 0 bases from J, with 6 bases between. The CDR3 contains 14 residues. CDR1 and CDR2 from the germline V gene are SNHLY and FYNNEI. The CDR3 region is CASSEEAYQETQYF. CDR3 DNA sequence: TGTGCCAGCAGTGAAGAGGCGTACCAAGAGACCCAGTACTTC.

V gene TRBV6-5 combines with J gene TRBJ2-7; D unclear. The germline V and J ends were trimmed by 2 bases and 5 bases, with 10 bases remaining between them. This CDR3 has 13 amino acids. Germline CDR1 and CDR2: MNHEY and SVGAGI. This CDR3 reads CASSYDSRNEQYF. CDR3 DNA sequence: TGTGCCAGCAGTTACGATTCTAGAAACGAGCAGTACTTC.

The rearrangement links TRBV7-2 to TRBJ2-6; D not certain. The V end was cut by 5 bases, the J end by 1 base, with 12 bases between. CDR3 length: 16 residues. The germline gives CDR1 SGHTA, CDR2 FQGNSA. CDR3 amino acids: CASSLPMGSGANVLTF. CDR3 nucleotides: TGTGCCAGCAGCCTACCCATGGGTTCTGGGGCCAACGTCCTGACTTTC.

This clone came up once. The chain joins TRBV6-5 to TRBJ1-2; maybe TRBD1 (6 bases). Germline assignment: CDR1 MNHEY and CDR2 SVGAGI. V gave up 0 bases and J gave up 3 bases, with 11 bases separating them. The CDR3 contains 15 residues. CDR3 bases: TGTGCCAGCAGTTACTCGTCGACAGGTGACTATGGCTACACCTTC. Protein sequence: CASSYSSTGDYGYTF.

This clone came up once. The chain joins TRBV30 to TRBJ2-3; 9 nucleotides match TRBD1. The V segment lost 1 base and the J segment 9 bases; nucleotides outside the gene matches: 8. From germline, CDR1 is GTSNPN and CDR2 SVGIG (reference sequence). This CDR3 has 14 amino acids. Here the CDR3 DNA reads TGTGCCTGGAGTGGTTCACCCACAGGGGGCACGCAGTATTTT. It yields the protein CAWSGSPTGGTQYF.

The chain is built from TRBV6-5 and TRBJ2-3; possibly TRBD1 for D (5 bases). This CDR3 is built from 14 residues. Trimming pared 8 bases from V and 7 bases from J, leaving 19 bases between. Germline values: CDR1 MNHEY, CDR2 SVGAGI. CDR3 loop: CASSRSHWGNTQYF. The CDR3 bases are TGTGCCAGCTCCCGGTCACATTGGGGCAATACGCAGTATTTT.

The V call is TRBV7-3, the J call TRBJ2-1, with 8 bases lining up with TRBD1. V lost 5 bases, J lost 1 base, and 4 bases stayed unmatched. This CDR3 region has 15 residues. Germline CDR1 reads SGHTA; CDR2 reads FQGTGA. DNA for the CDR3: TGTGCCAGCAGCCGAACAGGGGGGTCCTACAATGAGCAGTTCTTC. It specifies CASSRTGGSYNEQFF.

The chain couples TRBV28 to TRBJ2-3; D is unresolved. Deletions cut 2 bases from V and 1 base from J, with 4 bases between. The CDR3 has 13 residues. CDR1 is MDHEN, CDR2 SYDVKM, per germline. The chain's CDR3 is CASSLQGTDTQYF. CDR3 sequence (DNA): TGTGCCAGCAGTTTACAGGGCACAGATACGCAGTATTTT.

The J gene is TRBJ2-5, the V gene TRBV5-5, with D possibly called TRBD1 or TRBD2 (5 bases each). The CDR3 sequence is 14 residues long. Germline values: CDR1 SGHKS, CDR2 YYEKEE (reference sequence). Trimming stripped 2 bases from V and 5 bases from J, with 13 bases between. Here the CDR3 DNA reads TGTGCCAGCAGCTTACGGGGCGATTATGAGACCCAGTACTTC. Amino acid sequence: CASSLRGDYETQYF. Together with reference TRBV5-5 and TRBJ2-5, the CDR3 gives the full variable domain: DAGVTQSPTHLIKTRGQQVTLRCSPISGHKSVSWYQQVLGQGPQFIFQYYEKEERGRGNFPDRFSARQFPNYSSELNVNALLLGDSALYLCASSLRGDYETQYFGPGTRLLVL.

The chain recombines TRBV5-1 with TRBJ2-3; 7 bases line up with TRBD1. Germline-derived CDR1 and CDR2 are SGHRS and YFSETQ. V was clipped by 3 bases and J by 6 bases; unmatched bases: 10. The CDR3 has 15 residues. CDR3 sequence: CASSSTGTAADTQYF. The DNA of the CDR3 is TGCGCCAGCAGCTCAACCGGGACAGCCGCCGATACGCAGTATTTT.